The 5 T cell receptor beta chains below were found in one sample sequenced in a study of CD8+CD57+ T cells in acquired aplastic anemia. For CDR3 and TCR beta VDJ profiling, genomic DNA was the template used. In TCRdb, the reads were re-called with MiXCR into one record per CDR3 protein. The sample consists of some 410,000 distinct CDR3 sequences, roughly 64% of them appearing once. Sequenced: sorted CD4+, CD8+, or CD8+CD57+ T cells (not recorded which) from PBMCs. Source of these receptors: a human donor in good health, serving as a control.

About this clonotype itself: At one of its ends the junction is not consistent with the germline gene, which may arise from a read error. This chain joins TRBV7-2 and TRBJ1-1, with a possible D match to TRBD1 (5 bases). This CDR3 comprises 13 residues. Germline V gene sequence: CDR1 SGHTA, CDR2 FQGNSA. The CDR3: CASSLASGAETLF. The CDR3 nucleotides are TGTGCCAGCAGCTTAGCCAGTGGGGCCGAAACACTCTTT.

As concerns this clonotype: It may be a read error: a sequence one base away is much more abundant. The J gene is TRBJ1-1, the V gene TRBV10-1, with 8 bases that match TRBD1. The CDR3 is 15 residues long. Germline values: CDR1 WNHNN, CDR2 SYGVQD (reference sequence). CDR3 nucleotides: TGCGCCAGCAGCCAGACCCAGGGGGCGGACACTGGAGCTTTCTTT. The encoded protein is CASSQTQGADTGAFF.

This clonotype was counted many times. This chain connects TRBV6-6 to TRBJ2-5, with D tentatively TRBD1 (6 bases). Trimming cost V 6 bases and J 6 bases, with 23 bases left between them. In germline, CDR1 is MNHNY, CDR2 SVGAGI (reference sequence). This CDR3 spans 16 amino acids. CDR3 region: CASSDRLGAVMQTQYF. As DNA, the CDR3 is TGTGCCAGCAGCGACCGTTTGGGGGCCGTAATGCAGACCCAGTACTTC.

With respect to this clonotype: Sequence at one end of the junction differs from germline and may be a read error. DNA of the CDR3: TGTGCCAGCAGCGTAGGGGCGGGGGAGACAGAGACCCTTTTT. It encodes CASSVGAGETETLF. J is TRBJ1-4 and V is TRBV9; D is possibly TRBD1 (5 bases). There are 14 residues in the CDR3. Germline CDR1 SGDLS, CDR2 YYNGEE. The full variable domain, rest sourced from reference TRBV9 and TRBJ1-4, is DSGVTQTPKHLITATGQRVTLRCSPRSGDLSVYWYQQSLDQGLQFLIQYYNGEERAKGNILERFSAQQFPDLHSELNLSSLELGDSALYFCASSVGAGETETLFGSGTQLSVL.

Comment on this clonotype: The conserved phenylalanine or tryptophan normally closing the CDR3 is absent here, so this likely arose from a read error. Because the CDR3's place on the DNA is in doubt, the DNA is left out and the CDR3 is given as listed by TCRdb. The J gene is TRBJ2-3, the V gene TRBV2. The CDR3 extends over 15 residues, inclusive of both ends. CDR1 is SNHLY and CDR2 is FYNNEI in the germline V gene. The CDR3 reads CASSTNWSDGYTFGS.